Listed below are T cell receptor beta chains from one sample, sequenced in a study of blood T cell repertoires in COVID-19. Generated by immunoSEQ multiplex PCR, the TCRdb table keeps only in-frame clones and is missing some. This table holds more than 300,000 clones, more than 75% found once. The sample consisted of PBMCs or T cells enriched from blood (not recorded which). These receptors were obtained from a woman under 30 who had recovered from COVID-19. Both conserved end residues are part of each CDR3. A D gene is named only where the DNA matches it firmly. Clone size is given for some rows only: seen once, a few or many times, or a class if the clone is expanded.

clone_size	d_call	v_call	j_call	cdr3_nt	cdr3_aa
once	.	TRBV19	TRBJ1-4	TGTGCCATCCCAACAGGGTTGGCTAATGAAAAACTGTTTTTT	CAIPTGLANEKLFF
.	TRBD2	TRBV27	TRBJ2-1	TGTGCCAGCAGTCCTAGCGGGGGGTCCTACAATGAGCAGTTCTTC	CASSPSGGSYNEQFF
.	TRBD1	TRBV18	TRBJ2-2	TGTGCCAGCTCACCAAGGCAGGGGGCACGGACCGGGGAGCTGTTTTTT	CASSPRQGARTGELFF
once	.	TRBV4-1	TRBJ1-2	TGCGCCAGCAGCCAAGATATCGGAACAGGCAAACATGGCTACACCTTC	CASSQDIGTGKHGYTF
.	.	TRBV5-1	TRBJ2-5	TGCGCCAGCAGCTTGGCCGCCGGGACTGAAGAGACCCAGTACTTC	CASSLAAGTEETQYF
.	TRBD2	TRBV20-1	TRBJ2-5	TGCACCGGGGGGGCCGGGGAGACCCAGTACTTC	CTGGAGETQYF
few	.	TRBV28	TRBJ2-7	TGTGCCAGCAGTGATCGGGTTACCCTCGAGCAGTACTTC	CASSDRVTLEQYF
once	.	TRBV5-8	TRBJ2-1	TGTGCCAGCGGCAGGATGGAAAATGAGCAGTTCTTC	CASGRMENEQFF
once	.	TRBV5-6	TRBJ1-2	TGTGCCAGCAGCTTCTCCCCGATGGCGGTGGAGGCCTATGGCTACACCTTC	CASSFSPMAVEAYGYTF
.	.	TRBV29-1	TRBJ1-5	TGCAGCGTTTTCCGACAGGGCAATCAGCCCCAGCATTTT	CSVFRQGNQPQHF
.	.	TRBV5-1	TRBJ1-1	TGCGCCAGCAGCTTGGGACAGTACACTGAAGCTTTCTTT	CASSLGQYTEAFF
.	.	TRBV4-2	TRBJ2-5	TGTGCCAGCAGCCAAGGGCGGGAGACCCAGTACTTC	CASSQGRETQYF
.	.	TRBV5-5	TRBJ2-2	TGTGCCAGCATCCCAGGACACTCGAACACCGGGGAGCTGTTTTTT	CASIPGHSNTGELFF
.	.	TRBV19	TRBJ2-5	TGTGCCAGTAGTAAAATACAGGGAGGGGAGACCCAGTACTTC	CASSKIQGGETQYF
.	TRBD1	TRBV12-3/TRBV12-4	TRBJ2-3	TGTGCCAGCAGCCCACAGGGGGATACGCAGTATTTT	CASSPQGDTQYF
once	TRBD2	TRBV11-2	TRBJ2-2	TGTGCCAGCGGACCCGCGGGGGCGAACACCGGGGAGCTGTTTTTT	CASGPAGANTGELFF
.	.	TRBV7-9	TRBJ2-7	TGTGCCAGCAGCTTGGGCGAATACGAGCAGTACTTC	CASSLGEYEQYF
.	.	TRBV19	TRBJ1-1	TGTGCCAGTAGTAGAGGACATCCGAACACTGAAGCTTTCTTT	CASSRGHPNTEAFF
.	.	TRBV28	TRBJ1-2	TGTGCCAGCAGTTTCCGGACAGACTATGGCTACACCTTC	CASSFRTDYGYTF
.	TRBD1	TRBV19	TRBJ1-2	TGTGCCAGTAGCGTCGATAGGGGGCGAGACTATGGCTACACCTTC	CASSVDRGRDYGYTF
.	TRBD1	TRBV7-3	TRBJ1-2	TGTGCCAGCAGCCCCAGCCCGACAGGGGTCTATGGCTACACCTTC	CASSPSPTGVYGYTF
.	.	TRBV2	TRBJ1-1	TGTGCCAGCAGTGAATTCGCTGAAGCTTTCTTT	CASSEFAEAFF
.	TRBD1	TRBV2	TRBJ2-5	TGTGCCACCTGGCAGGGACAGGGGGCAGAGACCCAGTACTTC	CATWQGQGAETQYF
.	.	TRBV3-1/TRBV3-2	TRBJ2-7	TGTGCCAGCAGCCAGGACAACAGGGTCGTAACCTACGAGCAGTACTTC	CASSQDNRVVTYEQYF
.	.	TRBV18	TRBJ1-1	TGTGCCAGCTCACCACCGAGTATGCCACGAGAGAAAGCTTTCTTT	CASSPPSMPREKAFF
.	TRBD1	TRBV5-1	TRBJ1-2	TGCGCCAGCAGCTTACAGGGGGCTTTTGACTATGGCTACACCTTC	CASSLQGAFDYGYTF
.	TRBD2	TRBV27	TRBJ2-1	TGTGCCAGCGGGTTCCTAGCGGGGGCCTCCTACAATGAGCAGTTCTTC	CASGFLAGASYNEQFF
.	TRBD1	TRBV24-1	TRBJ1-1	TGTGCCACCAGTAGGACAGGCTCGGGGGAAGCTTTCTTT	CATSRTGSGEAFF
.	.	TRBV7-9	TRBJ2-1	TGTGCCAGCAGCTTAGACCGGAGCCCCGATGAGCAGTTCTTC	CASSLDRSPDEQFF
.	TRBD2	TRBV2	TRBJ2-3	TGTGCCAGCAGTGAAAGGGGACTAGCGGGACCCACAGATACGCAGTATTTT	CASSERGLAGPTDTQYF
.	TRBD2	TRBV5-4	TRBJ2-5	TGTGCCAGCAGCTCCGGACTAGCGGGGGCACCTCAAGAGACCCAGTACTTC	CASSSGLAGAPQETQYF
.	.	TRBV19	TRBJ1-2	TGTGCCAGTTTGACAAAATCCGGCTATGGCTACACCTTC	CASLTKSGYGYTF
once	.	TRBV29-1	TRBJ1-3	TGCAGCGTTCTCGGGGGCTCTGGAAACACCATATATTTT	CSVLGGSGNTIYF
once	TRBD1	TRBV7-9	TRBJ1-2	TGTGCCAGCAGCTTACAGGGGGTTAACGACTATGGCTACACCTTC	CASSLQGVNDYGYTF
.	TRBD2	TRBV4-3	TRBJ2-3	TGCGCCAGCAGCCCCTCGGCGGCGGGGTCGGGACTAACAGATACGCAGTATTTT	CASSPSAAGSGLTDTQYF
.	.	TRBV9	TRBJ1-5	TGTGCCAGCAGCAGCGGCATCCATCAGCCCCAGCATTTT	CASSSGIHQPQHF
few	.	TRBV25-1	TRBJ2-3	TGTGCCAGCAGTGAATCTCTCACAGATACGCAGTATTTT	CASSESLTDTQYF
once	TRBD1	TRBV30	TRBJ1-5	TGTGCCTGGAGGGGCCGAGGGGGCAGTCAGCCCCAGCATTTT	CAWRGRGGSQPQHF
.	.	TRBV5-4	TRBJ2-1	TGTGCCAGCAGCTTAGCCGGGAAAAAAAACAATGAGCAGTTCTTC	CASSLAGKKNNEQFF
.	.	TRBV29-1	TRBJ1-2	TGCAGCGTTGCAGGGCGCCTTAACTATGGCTACACCTTC	CSVAGRLNYGYTF
.	TRBD2	TRBV6-5	TRBJ2-7	TGTGCCAGCAGTTACTCTCGAGGCGGGGGTACCTACGAGCAGTACTTC	CASSYSRGGGTYEQYF
once	.	TRBV7-3	TRBJ1-1	TGTGCCAGCAGCTTAACGTTAGTCCAGAACACTGAAGCTTTCTTT	CASSLTLVQNTEAFF
.	TRBD2	TRBV6-2/TRBV6-3	TRBJ2-3	TGTGCCAGCAGTGGGACTAGTGTCGATACGCAGTATTTT	CASSGTSVDTQYF
.	.	TRBV7-6	TRBJ2-5	TGTGCCAGCAGCTTAGCGAAGAGTGCCGGTGGAGAGACCCAGTACTTC	CASSLAKSAGGETQYF
.	.	TRBV12-3/TRBV12-4	TRBJ2-7	TGTGCCAGCAGTATTACAGGGAACTACGAGCAGTACTTC	CASSITGNYEQYF
once	TRBD1	TRBV19	TRBJ2-7	TGTGCCAGTAGTATGGACAGGTACGAGCAGTACTTC	CASSMDRYEQYF
.	TRBD1	TRBV2	TRBJ1-6	TGTGCCAGCAGGAGGACAGGGCCAAATTCACCCCTCCACTTT	CASRRTGPNSPLHF
.	.	TRBV28	TRBJ2-5	TGTGCCAGCAGCCCTAGTGTATGGTTAAAGACCCAGTACTTC	CASSPSVWLKTQYF
.	.	TRBV11-3	TRBJ2-7	TGTGCCAGCAGCTTACATTCGGGGGTGGGGTACGAGCAGTACTTC	CASSLHSGVGYEQYF
.	.	TRBV29-1	TRBJ1-2	TGCAGCGTTGGACAGGCTTATGATGGCTACACCTTC	CSVGQAYDGYTF
.	TRBD1	TRBV30	TRBJ2-7	TGTGCCTGGAGTTGGATACAGGGGTACGAGCAGTACTTC	CAWSWIQGYEQYF
.	TRBD2	TRBV5-4	TRBJ2-1	TGTGCCAGCAGCTGGGGAGCGGGGGGTGTTAACAATGAGCAGTTCTTC	CASSWGAGGVNNEQFF
few	.	TRBV5-5	TRBJ1-2	TGTGCCAGCAGTTTACGTCGGCCGGGGGACTATGGCTACACCTTC	CASSLRRPGDYGYTF
few	TRBD1	TRBV7-3	TRBJ1-2	TGTGCCAGCAGCCTCACCGGGACAGAATATGGCTACACCTTC	CASSLTGTEYGYTF
.	.	TRBV11-2	TRBJ2-7	TGTGCCAGCAGAGTGTCAGGGCTCTACGAGCAGTACTTC	CASRVSGLYEQYF
.	TRBD1	TRBV2	TRBJ2-2	TGTGCCAGCAGGCAAGACAGGGTCACCGGGGAGCTGTTTTTT	CASRQDRVTGELFF
.	TRBD1	TRBV9	TRBJ2-2	TGTGCCAGCAGCCACAGGGGGCTAGCTCCCGGGGAGCTGTTTTTT	CASSHRGLAPGELFF
.	TRBD1	TRBV5-1	TRBJ1-1	TGCGCCAGCAGCTTGTCGGGACAGGGGAACACTGAAGCTTTCTTT	CASSLSGQGNTEAFF
.	.	TRBV23-1	TRBJ2-7	TGCGCCAGCAGTCAATGGGCGAAGACAGTGTCCAACGAGCAGTACTTC	CASSQWAKTVSNEQYF
.	.	TRBV5-5	TRBJ1-1	TGTGCCAGCAGCTTGGACAGCACGAACACTGAAGCTTTCTTT	CASSLDSTNTEAFF